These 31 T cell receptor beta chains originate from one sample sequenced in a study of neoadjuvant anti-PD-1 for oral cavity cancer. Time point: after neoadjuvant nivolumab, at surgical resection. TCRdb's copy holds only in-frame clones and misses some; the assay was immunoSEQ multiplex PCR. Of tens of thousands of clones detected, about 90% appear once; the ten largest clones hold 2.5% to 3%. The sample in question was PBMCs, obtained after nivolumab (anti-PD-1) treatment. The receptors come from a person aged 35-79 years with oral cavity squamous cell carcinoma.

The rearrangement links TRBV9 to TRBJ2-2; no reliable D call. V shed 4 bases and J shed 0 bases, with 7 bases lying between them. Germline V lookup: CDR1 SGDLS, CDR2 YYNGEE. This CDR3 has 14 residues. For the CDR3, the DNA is TGTGCCAGCAGCAAAGAGACGAACACCGGGGAGCTGTTTTTT. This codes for CASSKETNTGELFF.

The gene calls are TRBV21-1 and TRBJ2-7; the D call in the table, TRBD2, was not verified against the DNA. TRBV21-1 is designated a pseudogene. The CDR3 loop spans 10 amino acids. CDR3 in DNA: TGTGCCAGCAGCTGGGACTCGCGGTACTTC. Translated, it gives CASSWDSRYF.

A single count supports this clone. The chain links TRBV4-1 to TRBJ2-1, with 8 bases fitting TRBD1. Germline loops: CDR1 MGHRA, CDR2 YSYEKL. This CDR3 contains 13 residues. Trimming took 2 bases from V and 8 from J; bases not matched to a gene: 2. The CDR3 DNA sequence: TGCGCCAGCAGCCAAACAGGGGGAGATGAGCAGTTCTTC. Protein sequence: CASSQTGGDEQFF.

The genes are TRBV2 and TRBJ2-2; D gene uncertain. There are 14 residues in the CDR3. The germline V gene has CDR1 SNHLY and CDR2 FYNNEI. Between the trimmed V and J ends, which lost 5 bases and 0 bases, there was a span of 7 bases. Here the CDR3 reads CASSNGPNTGELFF. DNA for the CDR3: TGTGCCAGCAGTAACGGGCCGAACACCGGGGAGCTGTTTTTT. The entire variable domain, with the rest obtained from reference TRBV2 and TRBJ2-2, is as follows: EPEVTQTPSHQVTQMGQEVILRCVPISNHLYFYWYRQILGQKVEFLVSFYNNEISEKSEIFDDQFSVERPDGSNFTLKIRSTKLEDSAMYFCASSNGPNTGELFFGEGSRLTVL.

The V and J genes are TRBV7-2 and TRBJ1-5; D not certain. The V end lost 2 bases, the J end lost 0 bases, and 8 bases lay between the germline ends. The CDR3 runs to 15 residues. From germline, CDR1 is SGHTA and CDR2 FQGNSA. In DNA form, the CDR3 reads TGTGCCAGCAGCTTATTCGGCAGTAGCAATCAGCCCCAGCATTTT. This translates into CASSLFGSSNQPQHF.

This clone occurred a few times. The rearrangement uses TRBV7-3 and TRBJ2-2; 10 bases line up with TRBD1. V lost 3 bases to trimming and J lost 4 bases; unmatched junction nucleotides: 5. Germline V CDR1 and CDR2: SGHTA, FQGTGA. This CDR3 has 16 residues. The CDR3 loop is CASSLRQGAVTGELFF. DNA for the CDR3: TGTGCCAGCAGCTTGCGACAGGGGGCGGTCACCGGGGAGCTGTTTTTT.

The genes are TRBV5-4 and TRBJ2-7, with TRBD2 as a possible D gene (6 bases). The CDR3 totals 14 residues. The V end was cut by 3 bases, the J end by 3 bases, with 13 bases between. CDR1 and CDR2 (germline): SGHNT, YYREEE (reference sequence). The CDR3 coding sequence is TGTGCCAGCAGCTCCATGACTAGGAACTACGAGCAGTACTTC. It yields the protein CASSSMTRNYEQYF. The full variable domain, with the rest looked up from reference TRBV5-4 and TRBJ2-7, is ETGVTQSPTHLIKTRGQQVTLRCSSQSGHNTVSWYQQALGQGPQFIFQYYREEENGRGNFPPRFSGLQFPNYSSELNVNALELDDSALYLCASSSMTRNYEQYFGPGTRLTVT.

The CDR3 here is CAITRQGGDTEAFF. The CDR3 bases are TGTGCCATCACCAGACAGGGAGGCGACACTGAAGCTTTCTTT. The chain links TRBV10-3 to TRBJ1-1, with 7 bases lining up with TRBD1. The germline V gene encodes CDR1 ENHRY and CDR2 SYGVKD. The CDR3 loop spans 14 amino acids. The V segment lost 7 bases and the J segment 3 bases; nucleotides outside the gene matches: 8.

The CDR3 here is CATTGDGETQYF. The CDR3 nucleotides read TGTGCCACCACGGGGGATGGGGAGACCCAGTACTTC. This rearrangement joins TRBV10-3 to TRBJ2-5, with D possibly being TRBD2 (6 bases). This CDR3 is 12 amino acids long. Trimming shortened V by 10 bases and J by 5 bases, and 14 bases separated the two germline ends. Germline V lookup: CDR1 ENHRY, CDR2 SYGVKD.

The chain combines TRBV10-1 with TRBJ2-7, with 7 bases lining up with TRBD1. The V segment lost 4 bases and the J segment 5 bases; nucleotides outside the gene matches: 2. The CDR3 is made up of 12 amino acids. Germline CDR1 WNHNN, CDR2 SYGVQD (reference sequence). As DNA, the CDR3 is TGCGCCAGCAGTGCTGGGACAGACGAGCAGTACTTC. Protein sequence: CASSAGTDEQYF.

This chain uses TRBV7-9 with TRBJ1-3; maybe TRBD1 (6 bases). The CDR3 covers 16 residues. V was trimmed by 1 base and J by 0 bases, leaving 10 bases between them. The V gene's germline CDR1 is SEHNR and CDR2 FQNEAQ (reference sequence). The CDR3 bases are TGTGCCAGCAGCTTAGAGGGGGGCCTCTCTGGAAACACCATATATTTT. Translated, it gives CASSLEGGLSGNTIYF. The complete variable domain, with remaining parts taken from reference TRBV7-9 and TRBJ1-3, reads DTGVSQNPRHKITKRGQNVTFRCDPISEHNRLYWYRQTLGQGPEFLTYFQNEAQLEKSRLLSDRFSAERPKGSFSTLEIQRTEQGDSAMYLCASSLEGGLSGNTIYFGEGSWLTVV.

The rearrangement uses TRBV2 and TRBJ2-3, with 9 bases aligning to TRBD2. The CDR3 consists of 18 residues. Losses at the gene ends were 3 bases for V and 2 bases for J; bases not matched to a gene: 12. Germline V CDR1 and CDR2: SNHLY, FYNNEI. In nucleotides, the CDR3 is TGTGCCAGCAGTGATCCCTTCTCTAGCGGGGAGATCACAGATACGCAGTATTTT. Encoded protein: CASSDPFSSGEITDTQYF. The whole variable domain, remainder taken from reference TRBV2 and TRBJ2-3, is EPEVTQTPSHQVTQMGQEVILRCVPISNHLYFYWYRQILGQKVEFLVSFYNNEISEKSEIFDDQFSVERPDGSNFTLKIRSTKLEDSAMYFCASSDPFSSGEITDTQYFGPGTRLTVL.

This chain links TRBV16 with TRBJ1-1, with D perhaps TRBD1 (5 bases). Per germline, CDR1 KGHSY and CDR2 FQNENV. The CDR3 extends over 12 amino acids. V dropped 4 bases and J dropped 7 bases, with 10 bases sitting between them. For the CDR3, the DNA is TGTGCCAGCAGCCGTGGGGACGGTGAAGCTTTCTTT. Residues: CASSRGDGEAFF.

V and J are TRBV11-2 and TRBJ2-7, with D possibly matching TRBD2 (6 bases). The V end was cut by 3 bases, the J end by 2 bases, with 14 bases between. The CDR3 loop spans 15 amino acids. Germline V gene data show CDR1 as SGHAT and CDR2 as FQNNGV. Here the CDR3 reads CASSFSGVSAYEQYF. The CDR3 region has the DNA TGTGCCAGCAGCTTCTCGGGGGTCTCCGCCTACGAGCAGTACTTC.

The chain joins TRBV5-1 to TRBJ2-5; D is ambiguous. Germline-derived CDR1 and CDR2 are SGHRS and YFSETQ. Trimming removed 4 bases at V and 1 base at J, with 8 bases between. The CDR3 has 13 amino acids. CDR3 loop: CASSQTGQETQYF. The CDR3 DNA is TGCGCCAGCAGCCAAACGGGCCAAGAGACCCAGTACTTC. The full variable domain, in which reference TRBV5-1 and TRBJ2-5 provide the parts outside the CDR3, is KAGVTQTPRYLIKTRGQQVTLSCSPISGHRSVSWYQQTPGQGLQFLFEYFSETQRNKGNFPGRFSGRQFSNSRSEMNVSTLELGDSALYLCASSQTGQETQYFGPGTRLLVL.

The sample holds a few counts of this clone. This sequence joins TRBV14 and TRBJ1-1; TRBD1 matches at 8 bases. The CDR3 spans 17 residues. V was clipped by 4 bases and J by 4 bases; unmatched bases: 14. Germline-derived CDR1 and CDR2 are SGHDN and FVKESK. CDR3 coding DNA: TGTGCCAGCAGCCTCGTGGGGCAGGGGGCGGGGGGCACTGAAGCTTTCTTT. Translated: CASSLVGQGAGGTEAFF.

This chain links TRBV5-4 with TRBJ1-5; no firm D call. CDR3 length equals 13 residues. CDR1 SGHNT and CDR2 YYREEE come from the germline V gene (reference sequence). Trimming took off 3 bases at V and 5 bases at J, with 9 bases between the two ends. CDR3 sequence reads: CASSSNLDQPQHF. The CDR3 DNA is TGTGCCAGCAGCTCGAATCTGGATCAGCCCCAGCATTTT.

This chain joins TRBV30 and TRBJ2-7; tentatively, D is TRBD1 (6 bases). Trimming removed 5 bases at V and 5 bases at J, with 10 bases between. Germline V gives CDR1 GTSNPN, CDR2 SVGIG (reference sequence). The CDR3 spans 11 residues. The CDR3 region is CAWGQRDEQYF. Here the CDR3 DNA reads TGTGCCTGGGGACAGAGGGACGAGCAGTACTTC.

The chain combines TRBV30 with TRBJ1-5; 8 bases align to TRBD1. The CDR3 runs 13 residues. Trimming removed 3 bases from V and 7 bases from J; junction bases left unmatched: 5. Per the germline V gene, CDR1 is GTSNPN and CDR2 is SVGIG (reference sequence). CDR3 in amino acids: CAWSPGGFQPQHF. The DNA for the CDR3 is TGTGCCTGGAGCCCAGGGGGCTTCCAGCCCCAGCATTTT.

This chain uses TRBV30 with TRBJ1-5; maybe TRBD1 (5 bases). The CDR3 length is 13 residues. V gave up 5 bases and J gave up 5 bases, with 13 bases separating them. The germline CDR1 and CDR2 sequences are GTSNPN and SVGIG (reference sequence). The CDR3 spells CAWGQGFDQPQHF. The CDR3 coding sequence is TGTGCCTGGGGCCAGGGCTTTGATCAGCCCCAGCATTTT. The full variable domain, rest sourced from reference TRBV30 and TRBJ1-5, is SQTIHQWPATLVQPVGSPLSLECTVEGTSNPNLYWYRQAAGRGLQLLFYSVGIGQISSEVPQNLSASRPQDRQFILSSKKLLLSDSGFYLCAWGQGFDQPQHFGDGTRLSIL.

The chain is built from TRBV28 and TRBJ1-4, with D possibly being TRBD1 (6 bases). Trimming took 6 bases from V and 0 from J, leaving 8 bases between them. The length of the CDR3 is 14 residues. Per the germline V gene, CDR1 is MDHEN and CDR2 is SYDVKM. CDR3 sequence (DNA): TGTGCCAGCAGGGGGACAACAACTAATGAAAAACTGTTTTTT. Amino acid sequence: CASRGTTTNEKLFF.

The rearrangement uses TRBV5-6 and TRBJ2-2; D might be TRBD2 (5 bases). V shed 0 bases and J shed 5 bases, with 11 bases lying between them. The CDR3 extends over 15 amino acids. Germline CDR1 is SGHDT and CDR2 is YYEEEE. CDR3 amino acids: CASSLELGRTGELFF. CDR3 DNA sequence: TGTGCCAGCAGCTTGGAGTTGGGGAGAACCGGGGAGCTGTTTTTT.

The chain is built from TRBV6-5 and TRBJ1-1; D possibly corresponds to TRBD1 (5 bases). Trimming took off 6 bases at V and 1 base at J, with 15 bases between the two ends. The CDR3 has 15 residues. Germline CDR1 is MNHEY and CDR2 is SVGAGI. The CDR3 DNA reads TGTGCCAGCAGCCACCTCAGGGCGGGGAACACTGAAGCTTTCTTT. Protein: CASSHLRAGNTEAFF.

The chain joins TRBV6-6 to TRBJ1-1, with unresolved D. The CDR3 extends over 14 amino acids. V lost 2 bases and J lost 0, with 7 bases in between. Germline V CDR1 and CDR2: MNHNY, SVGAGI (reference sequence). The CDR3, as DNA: TGTGCCAGCAGTTACGGGCAGTTGAACACTGAAGCTTTCTTT. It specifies CASSYGQLNTEAFF.

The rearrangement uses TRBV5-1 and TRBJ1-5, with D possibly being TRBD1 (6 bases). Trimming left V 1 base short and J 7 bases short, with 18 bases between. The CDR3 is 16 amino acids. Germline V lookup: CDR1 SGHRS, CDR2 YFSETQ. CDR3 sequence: CASSLSAGTTPQPQHF. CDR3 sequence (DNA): TGCGCCAGCAGCTTGAGTGCAGGGACAACACCACAGCCCCAGCATTTT. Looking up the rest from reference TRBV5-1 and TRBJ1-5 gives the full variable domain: KAGVTQTPRYLIKTRGQQVTLSCSPISGHRSVSWYQQTPGQGLQFLFEYFSETQRNKGNFPGRFSGRQFSNSRSEMNVSTLELGDSALYLCASSLSAGTTPQPQHFGDGTRLSIL.

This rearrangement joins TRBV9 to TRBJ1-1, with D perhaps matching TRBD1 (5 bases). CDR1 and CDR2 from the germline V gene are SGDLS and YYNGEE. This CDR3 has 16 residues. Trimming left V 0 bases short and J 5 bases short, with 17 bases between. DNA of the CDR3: TGTGCCAGCAGCGTAGTTCCACAGGCAGGTAGGACTGAAGCTTTCTTT. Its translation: CASSVVPQAGRTEAFF.

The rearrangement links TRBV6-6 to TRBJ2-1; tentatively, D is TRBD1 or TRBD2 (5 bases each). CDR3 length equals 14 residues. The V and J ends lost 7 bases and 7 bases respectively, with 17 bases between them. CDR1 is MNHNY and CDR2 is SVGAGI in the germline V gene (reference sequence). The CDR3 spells CASTPGPTLNEQFF. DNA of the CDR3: TGTGCCAGCACCCCGGGACCGACCTTGAATGAGCAGTTCTTC.

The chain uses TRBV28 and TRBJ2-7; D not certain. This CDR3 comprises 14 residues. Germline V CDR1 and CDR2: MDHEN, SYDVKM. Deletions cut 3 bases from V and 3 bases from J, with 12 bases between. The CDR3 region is CASSFGARGYEQYF. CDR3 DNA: TGTGCCAGCAGTTTTGGTGCCCGCGGCTACGAGCAGTACTTC.

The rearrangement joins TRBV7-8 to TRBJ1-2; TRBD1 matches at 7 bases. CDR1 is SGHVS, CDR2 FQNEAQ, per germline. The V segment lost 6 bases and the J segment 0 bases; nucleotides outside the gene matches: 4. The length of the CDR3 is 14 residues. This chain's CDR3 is CASSPGTANYGYTF. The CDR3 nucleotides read TGTGCCAGCAGTCCTGGGACAGCTAACTATGGCTACACCTTC. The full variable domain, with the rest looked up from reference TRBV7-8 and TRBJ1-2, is GAGVSQSPRYKVAKRGQDVALRCDPISGHVSLFWYQQALGQGPEFLTYFQNEAQLDKSGLPSDRFFAERPEGSVSTLKIQRTQQEDSAVYLCASSPGTANYGYTFGSGTRLTVV.

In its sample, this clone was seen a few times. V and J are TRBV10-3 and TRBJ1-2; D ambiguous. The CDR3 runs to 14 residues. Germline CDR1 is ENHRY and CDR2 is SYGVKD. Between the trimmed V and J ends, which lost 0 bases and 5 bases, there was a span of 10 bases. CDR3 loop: CAISESFGRYGYTF. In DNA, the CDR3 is TGTGCCATCAGTGAGTCTTTCGGCCGGTATGGCTACACCTTC.

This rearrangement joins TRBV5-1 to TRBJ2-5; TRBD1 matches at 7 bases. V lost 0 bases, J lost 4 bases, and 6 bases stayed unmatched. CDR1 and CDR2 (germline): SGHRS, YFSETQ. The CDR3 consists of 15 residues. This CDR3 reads CASSLGTGRGETQYF. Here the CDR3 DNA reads TGCGCCAGCAGCTTGGGGACAGGCCGGGGAGAGACCCAGTACTTC.